This TCR beta chain comes out of a study of T cells in Graves' hyperthyroidism and ophthalmopathy. This clonotype has ten or more counts. The CDR3 has 14 residues. V was cut by 1 base and J by 4 bases, with 9 bases left in between. From germline, CDR1 is SGHTA and CDR2 FQGNSA. Amplified TCR beta CDR3 regions derived from RNA transcripts. Using the HTBI primer set, a first-round RT-PCR was run on the TCR CDR3. TCRdb itself ran the multiplex PCR reads through MiXCR, one entry per CDR3 protein. In the table there are a few hundred thousand distinct CDR3 sequences, roughly an eighth of which are singletons.

This clonotype was obtained from a woman aged 18-29 years with Graves' hyperthyroidism. The rearrangement joins TRBV7-2 to TRBJ2-3, with D uncertain. Material for sequencing was blood. As DNA, the CDR3 is TGTGCCAGCAGCTTAGAAGCAGGCCCAGATACGCAGTATTTT. This codes for CASSLEAGPDTQYF. The variable domain in full, completed from reference TRBV7-2 and TRBJ2-3, reads GAGVSQSPSNKVTEKGKDVELRCDPISGHTALYWYRQSLGQGLEFLIYFQGNSAPDKSGLPSDRFSAERTGGSVSTLTIQRTQQEDSAVYLCASSLEAGPDTQYFGPGTRLTVL.